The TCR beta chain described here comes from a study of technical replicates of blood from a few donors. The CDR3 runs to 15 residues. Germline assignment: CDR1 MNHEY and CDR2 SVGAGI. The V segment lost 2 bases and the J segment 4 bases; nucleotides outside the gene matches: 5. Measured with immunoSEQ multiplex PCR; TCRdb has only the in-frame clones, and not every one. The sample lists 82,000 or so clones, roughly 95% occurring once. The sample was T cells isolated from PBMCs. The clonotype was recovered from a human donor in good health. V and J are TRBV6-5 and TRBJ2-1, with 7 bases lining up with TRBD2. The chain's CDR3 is CASSYGGVGYNEQFF. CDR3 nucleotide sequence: TGTGCCAGCAGTTACGGGGGGGTAGGTTACAATGAGCAGTTCTTC.